This is a list of T cell receptor beta chains from one sample in a study of T cells in Graves' hyperthyroidism and ophthalmopathy. Each CDR3 protein gets one entry after TCRdb re-called the multiplex PCR reads with MiXCR. This sample yields approximately 28,000 distinct CDR3 sequences, of which 45% are seen a single time; over 9% belongs to the top ten. Sequencing input: blood. The source is a woman in her 30s with Graves' hyperthyroidism. CDR3s include the opening cysteine and the closing phenylalanine or tryptophan. Each record gives: V gene, J gene, clone size, D gene, CDR3 DNA, CDR3 protein. The D gene is left open where the match is weak. Where a row states a size, it is once, few, many or the class of an expanded clone; other rows omit it.

>TRBV29-1|TRBJ2-1|-|-
TGCAGCTTGGCGCGCACGGAGCAGTTCTTC
CSLARTEQFF
>TRBV6-5|TRBJ1-6|many|-
TGTGCCAGCAGACTAACGAGCCTACGGCGCTCACCCCTCCACTTT
CASRLTSLRRSPLHF
>TRBV19|TRBJ2-7|medium-sized|TRBD2
TGTGCCAGTAGTGCCATGGGACTAGCCCACGAGCAGTACTTC
CASSAMGLAHEQYF
>TRBV19|TRBJ1-2|once|TRBD1
TGTGCCAGTAACCAACAGGGGTCTGACTATGGCTACACCTTC
CASNQQGSDYGYTF
>TRBV5-1|TRBJ1-2|-|-
TGCGCCAGCAGCTTGGCAACCGCCAACTATGGCTACACCTTC
CASSLATANYGYTF
>TRBV6-5|TRBJ1-2|-|-
TGTGCCAGAAGTTACGGAGTAGATGGCTACACCTTT
CARSYGVDGYTF
>TRBV5-1|TRBJ2-2|many|-
TGCGCCAGCAGCTCTGGGACAAATACCGGGGAGCTGTTTTTT
CASSSGTNTGELFF
>TRBV7-3|TRBJ2-7|-|-
TGTGCCAGCAGCTTAGTTGTTGGGGGTTACTACGAGCAGTACTTC
CASSLVVGGYYEQYF
>TRBV5-1|TRBJ2-1|many|-
TGCGCCAGCAGCGCCCAGACTGTTTACAATGAGCAGTTCTTC
CASSAQTVYNEQFF
>TRBV7-2|TRBJ1-6|few|-
TGTGCCAGCGGGACTTATAATTCACCCCTCCACTTT
CASGTYNSPLHF
>TRBV20-1|TRBJ2-1|many|-
TGCAGTGCTAGAGATTGGGGCCAAGGGGGGGATGAGCAGTTCTTC
CSARDWGQGGDEQFF
>TRBV2|TRBJ2-1|medium-sized|-
TGTGCCAGCAGACCCTTGGCCTACAATGAGCAGTTCTTC
CASRPLAYNEQFF
>TRBV25-1|TRBJ2-2|-|-
TGTGCCAGCAGTGAATTTGGGCAATACACCGGGGAGCTGTTTTTT
CASSEFGQYTGELFF
>TRBV5-1|TRBJ1-4|many|-
TGCGCCAGCAGCTTGGGTCTGGCGGACCTTGGGAATGAAAAACTGTTTTTT
CASSLGLADLGNEKLFF
>TRBV2|TRBJ2-3|once|-
TGTGCCAGCGGGGGTCAGGGCCTCAACACAGATACGCAGTATTTT
CASGGQGLNTDTQYF
>TRBV2|TRBJ1-1|medium-sized|-
TGTGCCAGCAGTGAAGCCAGGAATCTGGGAACTGAAGCTTTCTTT
CASSEARNLGTEAFF
>TRBV6-6|TRBJ1-2|many|-
TGTGCCAGCAGTTCAGGTCTTAACTATGGCTACACCTTC
CASSSGLNYGYTF
>TRBV20-1|TRBJ2-4|many|-
TGCAGTGCTGAGCGGGCCCCCAACATTCAGTACTTC
CSAERAPNIQYF
>TRBV6-5|TRBJ2-7|-|-
TGTGCCATCAGTTACTCGGCTAGCTCCTACGAGCAGTACTTC
CAISYSASSYEQYF
>TRBV10-1|TRBJ1-1|-|-
TGCGCCAGCAGTGAAGGACTGGGGAACACTGAAGCTTTCTTT
CASSEGLGNTEAFF
>TRBV29-1|TRBJ1-2|-|TRBD1
TGCAGCGTTGCGGGACAGGGGATGATGGGCTACACCTTC
CSVAGQGMMGYTF
>TRBV20-1|TRBJ2-1|many|-
TGCAGTGCTAGATTCTCACGGGTTTACAATGAGCAGTTCTTC
CSARFSRVYNEQFF
>TRBV19|TRBJ2-3|medium-sized|-
TGTGCCAGTAAGGTTTCGGGGGCAGATACGCAGTATTTT
CASKVSGADTQYF
>TRBV28|TRBJ2-3|-|-
TGTGCCAGCAGACGACTAGAAGAGCAGTATTTT
CASRRLEEQYF
>TRBV7-2|TRBJ2-7|once|TRBD1
TGTGCCAGCAGCTCCGACAGGGTTGGCAAGTACTTC
CASSSDRVGKYF
>TRBV10-1|TRBJ2-1|-|-
TGCGCCAGCAGTGAGGCCGGGGGTGATGAGCAGTTCTTC
CASSEAGGDEQFF
>TRBV24-1|TRBJ1-1|-|-
TGTGCCACCAGTATTGGGACGGAAAACACTGAAGCTTTCTTT
CATSIGTENTEAFF
>TRBV25-1|TRBJ1-4|-|TRBD1
TGTGCCAGCAGCCCCAGGCAGGGGGCGTATGAAAAACTGTTTTTT
CASSPRQGAYEKLFF
>TRBV7-8|TRBJ2-5|many|TRBD2
TGTGCCAGCAGCTTATTTGCCCAGACTAGCGGGACCCAAGAGACCCAGTACTTC
CASSLFAQTSGTQETQYF
>TRBV11-2|TRBJ1-6|many|-
TGTGCCAGCAGCTTAGGTGGCCAGGGTCGATCACCCCTCCACTTT
CASSLGGQGRSPLHF
>TRBV6-5|TRBJ2-1|many|TRBD2
TGTGCCAGCAGTCCCCGGGGACTAGCGGGGGGACGGCAGTTCTTC
CASSPRGLAGGRQFF
>TRBV10-3|TRBJ2-2|-|-
TGTGCCATCAACAGGGTCGACGACACTGGGGAGCTGTTTTTT
CAINRVDDTGELFF